The 32 T cell receptor beta chains below were found in one sample sequenced in a study of blood T cell repertoires in COVID-19. Data came from immunoSEQ multiplex PCR; TCRdb stores just in-frame clones and leaves some out. The data hold over 200,000 clones, with just over 85% observed a single time. The sequenced sample consisted of PBMCs or T cells enriched from blood (not recorded which). Receptor source: a man aged 18 to 30 who had recovered from COVID-19.

This sequence joins TRBV5-1 and TRBJ1-4; no clear D. Germline V lookup: CDR1 SGHRS, CDR2 YFSETQ. The V end lost 3 bases, the J end lost 12 bases, and 21 bases lay between the germline ends. The CDR3 consists of 15 residues. CDR3 sequence: CASSSLSYPTEELFF. The CDR3 DNA sequence: TGCGCCAGCAGCTCCCTGTCCTACCCGACCGAGGAACTGTTTTTT.

The rearrangement joins TRBV7-9 to TRBJ2-7, with TRBD2 as a possible D gene (5 bases). V lost 7 bases and J lost 2, with 18 bases in between. CDR3 length: 15 residues. Germline CDR1 reads SEHNR; CDR2 reads FQNEAQ (reference sequence). CDR3 protein: CASIGEVGETYEQYF. The CDR3 bases are TGTGCCAGCATCGGAGAGGTCGGGGAAACCTACGAGCAGTACTTC.

This chain uses TRBV7-2 with TRBJ2-3; tentative D call: TRBD2 (5 bases). V shed 1 base and J shed 3 bases, with 14 bases lying between them. Germline V lookup: CDR1 SGHTA, CDR2 FQGNSA. This CDR3 has 16 residues. As DNA, the CDR3 is TGTGCCAGCAGCTTAGGGGCTAGCCGGTTAACAGATACGCAGTATTTT. It is translated as CASSLGASRLTDTQYF.

The chain has TRBV14 and TRBJ1-1; D is unresolved. Germline-derived CDR1 and CDR2 are SGHDN and FVKESK. Trimming took off 4 bases at V and 0 bases at J, with 6 bases between the two ends. The CDR3 is 13 amino acids. CDR3 sequence reads: CASSPQMNTEAFF. For the CDR3, the DNA is TGTGCCAGCAGCCCTCAGATGAACACTGAAGCTTTCTTT.

CDR3 sequence: CASSYNLLGGETQYF. The CDR3 coding sequence is TGTGCCAGCAGCTATAATTTGTTGGGGGGTGAGACCCAGTACTTC. This chain joins TRBV7-2 and TRBJ2-5; weak D call: TRBD2 (6 bases). V was cut by 4 bases and J by 5 bases, with 17 bases left in between. This CDR3 is built from 15 residues. CDR1 is SGHTA and CDR2 is FQGNSA in the germline V gene.

The V and J genes are TRBV25-1 and TRBJ1-4; 9 bases align to TRBD1. The CDR3 spans 15 residues. The trim removed 2 bases at V and 4 bases at J, leaving 2 bases unmatched. CDR1 is MGHDK, CDR2 SYGVNS, per germline. CDR3 coding DNA: TGTGCCAGCAGTGAACCGGGACAGGGTAATGAAAAACTGTTTTTT. Amino acids: CASSEPGQGNEKLFF.

This chain joins TRBV28 and TRBJ2-7; D remains ambiguous. This CDR3 is 15 amino acids long. Trimming shortened V by 8 bases and J by 0 bases, and 17 bases separated the two germline ends. Germline V gene data show CDR1 as MDHEN and CDR2 as SYDVKM. In DNA form, the CDR3 reads TGTGCCAGCCGTAGTGTACCGTCGAGCTCCTACGAGCAGTACTTC. Amino acids: CASRSVPSSSYEQYF.

The chain employs TRBV4-2 and TRBJ1-2; the D is unclear. V was shortened by 0 bases and J by 1 base, with 18 bases between the two germline ends. Germline V gene sequence: CDR1 LGHNA, CDR2 YNFKEQ. The CDR3 is 18 residues long. The CDR3 nucleotides read TGTGCCAGCAGCCAAGAATTCGCCGGCCTCACTAATAACTATGGCTACACCTTC. It specifies CASSQEFAGLTNNYGYTF.

This sequence joins TRBV7-8 and TRBJ2-1; TRBD2 matches 7 bases. This CDR3 is 15 amino acids long. The J segment lost 2 bases and the V segment lost 5 bases, leaving 6 bases of the junction unmatched. Germline-derived CDR1 and CDR2 are SGHVS and FQNEAQ. The CDR3 reads CASSARLAAYNEQFF. CDR3 bases: TGTGCCAGCAGCGCGCGCCTAGCGGCCTACAATGAGCAGTTCTTC. Combining the CDR3 with reference TRBV7-8 and TRBJ2-1 gives the whole variable domain GAGVSQSPRYKVAKRGQDVALRCDPISGHVSLFWYQQALGQGPEFLTYFQNEAQLDKSGLPSDRFFAERPEGSVSTLKIQRTQQEDSAVYLCASSARLAAYNEQFFGPGTRLTVL.

The chain carries TRBV6-5 and TRBJ2-7; maybe TRBD1 (6 bases). V was shortened by 4 bases and J by 2 bases, with 18 bases between the two germline ends. CDR1 is MNHEY and CDR2 is SVGAGI in the germline V gene. The CDR3 extends over 16 amino acids. The CDR3 region has the DNA TGTGCCAGCAGTTTACCAGACAGGAAGCTTGCCTACGAGCAGTACTTC. Translated, it gives CASSLPDRKLAYEQYF.

This clone came up a few times. This chain joins TRBV15 and TRBJ1-1; 7 nucleotides match TRBD1. Germline V gene data show CDR1 as LNHNV and CDR2 as YYDKDF (reference sequence). CDR3 length: 16 amino acids. V was clipped by 0 bases and J by 4 bases; unmatched bases: 8. The CDR3 DNA is TGTGCCACCAGCAGAGATTACAGGGGCTCGCGCACTGAAGCTTTCTTT. Translation gives CATSRDYRGSRTEAFF.

The chain carries TRBV28 and TRBJ1-2, with D perhaps matching TRBD1 (6 bases). V was trimmed by 6 bases and J by 7 bases, leaving 15 bases between them. The length of the CDR3 is 13 residues. The germline gives CDR1 MDHEN, CDR2 SYDVKM. The CDR3 protein is CASSRQVLGGYTF. The CDR3 coding sequence is TGTGCCAGCAGCCGACAGGTTCTTGGTGGCTACACCTTC.

CDR3 in amino acids: CASSAGTGPQETQYF. CDR3 sequence (DNA): TGTGCCAGCAGCGCGGGGACAGGGCCCCAAGAGACCCAGTACTTC. The J gene is TRBJ2-5, the V gene TRBV9; 9 nucleotides agree with TRBD1. The CDR3 is made up of 15 amino acids. Germline values: CDR1 SGDLS, CDR2 YYNGEE. J lost 1 base, V lost 3 bases, and 4 bases had no gene match.

The chain uses TRBV6-5 and TRBJ2-4; D is perhaps TRBD1 (6 bases). V gave up 4 bases and J gave up 5 bases, with 15 bases separating them. The CDR3 has 15 residues. The V gene's germline CDR1 is MNHEY and CDR2 SVGAGI. The CDR3 bases are TGTGCCAGCAGTTGGGTCCAGGCAGGGGAAAACATTCAGTACTTC. Translated, it gives CASSWVQAGENIQYF.

The V call is TRBV29-1, the J call TRBJ1-1, with TRBD1 as a possible D gene (6 bases). V gave up 4 bases and J gave up 0 bases, with 12 bases separating them. The CDR3 totals 14 residues. Germline V gene data show CDR1 as SQVTM and CDR2 as ANQGSEA. Here the CDR3 DNA reads TGCAGCGTTGTACAGGGATACTTGAACACTGAAGCTTTCTTT. It specifies CSVVQGYLNTEAFF.

The gene calls are TRBV5-4 and TRBJ1-1; D unclear. The CDR3 is 12 amino acids. Trimming cost V 0 bases and J 3 bases, with 3 bases left between them. CDR1 is SGHNT, CDR2 YYREEE, per germline (reference sequence). In DNA form, the CDR3 reads TGTGCCAGCAGCTTGGTCGACACTGAAGCTTTCTTT. This gives the protein CASSLVDTEAFF.

The genes are TRBV5-6 and TRBJ2-7; tentative D call: TRBD1 (6 bases). V was pared by 4 bases and J by 3 bases, with 14 bases between. This CDR3 spans 14 amino acids. Germline values: CDR1 SGHDT, CDR2 YYEEEE. The CDR3 is CASSVGQIGYEQYF. In DNA form, the CDR3 reads TGTGCCAGCAGCGTCGGACAGATAGGCTACGAGCAGTACTTC.

This clone has more than one count but fewer than ten. This chain connects TRBV18 to TRBJ2-5; maybe TRBD1 (6 bases). There are 14 residues in the CDR3. The germline V gene has CDR1 KGHSH and CDR2 LQKENI. Between the trimmed V and J ends, which lost 3 bases and 7 bases, there was a span of 15 bases. CDR3 residues: CASSPPTGSGTQYF. The CDR3 nucleotides are TGTGCCAGCTCACCCCCTACAGGGTCGGGGACCCAGTACTTC.

The CDR3 spells CASSQPGQNSFAAFF. The CDR3 coding sequence is TGCGCCAGCAGCCAACCAGGACAGAATAGTTTCGCGGCTTTCTTT. The chain links TRBV4-1 to TRBJ1-1; D is perhaps TRBD1 (6 bases). There are 15 residues in the CDR3. Germline V gene lookup returns CDR1 MGHRA and CDR2 YSYEKL. Trimming cost V 2 bases and J 11 bases, with 21 bases left between them.

The V gene is TRBV19, the J gene TRBJ2-7; D might be TRBD2 (6 bases). V lost 3 bases and J lost 2, with 14 bases in between. CDR1 is LNHDA, CDR2 SQIVND, per germline (reference sequence). The CDR3 consists of 15 residues. In DNA, the CDR3 is TGTGCCAGTAGTATCTCCGGGACTCAACCCTACGAGCAGTACTTC. It codes for CASSISGTQPYEQYF.

The chain couples TRBV30 to TRBJ2-7, with 8 bases identical to TRBD1. This CDR3 region has 12 residues. CDR1 is GTSNPN and CDR2 is SVGIG in the germline V gene (reference sequence). Trimming took 5 bases from V and 5 from J; bases not matched to a gene: 5. In DNA, the CDR3 is TGTGCCTGGGACAGGGGTCGCCACGAGCAGTACTTC. Translating gives CAWDRGRHEQYF.

The V gene is TRBV11-3, the J gene TRBJ1-4, with D possibly matching TRBD1 (5 bases). V gave up 5 bases and J gave up 3 bases, with 19 bases separating them. This CDR3 spans 17 amino acids. Germline-derived CDR1 and CDR2 are SGHNT and YENEEA. CDR3 loop: CASSPNFPVRANEKLFF. The CDR3 nucleotides are TGTGCCAGCAGCCCTAATTTCCCGGTCAGGGCTAATGAAAAACTGTTTTTT.

In this sample, this clone turned up once. J is TRBJ2-5 and V is TRBV7-2; 10 positions agree with TRBD2. Looked up from germline, CDR1 is SGHTA and CDR2 is FQGNSA. The trim removed 5 bases at V and 5 bases at J, leaving 11 bases unmatched. This CDR3 has 16 amino acids. CDR3 amino acids: CASSPRLAGGLETQYF. Here the CDR3 DNA reads TGTGCCAGCAGCCCCAGACTAGCGGGCGGGTTGGAGACCCAGTACTTC. Combining the CDR3 with reference TRBV7-2 and TRBJ2-5 gives the whole variable domain GAGVSQSPSNKVTEKGKDVELRCDPISGHTALYWYRQSLGQGLEFLIYFQGNSAPDKSGLPSDRFSAERTGGSVSTLTIQRTQQEDSAVYLCASSPRLAGGLETQYFGPGTRLLVL.

This chain connects TRBV7-2 to TRBJ2-7; 8 bases map to TRBD2. V shed 5 bases, J shed 3 bases, and the junction held 9 bases outside the gene matches. The CDR3 loop spans 15 amino acids. In germline, CDR1 is SGHTA, CDR2 FQGNSA. CDR3 sequence (DNA): TGTGCCAGCAGCCCGCAAGCGGGAGCCCTCTACGAGCAGTACTTC. Translation: CASSPQAGALYEQYF.

The chain links TRBV9 to TRBJ2-1, with 10 positions matching TRBD2. V trimming: 2 bases; J trimming: 3 bases; junction bases outside the gene matches: 5. Germline values: CDR1 SGDLS, CDR2 YYNGEE. The length of the CDR3 is 16 residues. The CDR3 bases are TGTGCCAGCAGCGTCCTTGGACTAGCGGTCTACAATGAGCAGTTCTTC. Protein sequence: CASSVLGLAVYNEQFF.

V gene TRBV6-4 combines with J gene TRBJ1-2; TRBD1 matches 10 bases. This CDR3 is built from 15 residues. Germline CDR1 MRHNA, CDR2 SNTAGT. Trimming removed 3 bases from V and 8 bases from J; junction bases left unmatched: 9. CDR3 coding DNA: TGTGCCAGCAGTGAGACCGGACAGGGGGTAGAAGGCTACACCTTC. Its translation: CASSETGQGVEGYTF.

The chain carries TRBV11-2 and TRBJ1-2, with 8 positions matching TRBD1. Germline-derived CDR1 and CDR2 are SGHAT and FQNNGV. J lost 6 bases, V lost 6 bases, and 9 bases had no gene match. This CDR3 is built from 14 residues. CDR3: CASRATGESDGYTF. In DNA, the CDR3 is TGTGCCAGCAGGGCGACAGGGGAATCGGATGGCTACACCTTC.

CDR3 in DNA: TGTGCCAGCAACCCCCGAGGGAGCTCTAATGAAAAACTGTTTTTT. As protein: CASNPRGSSNEKLFF. V usage is TRBV4-2 and J usage is TRBJ1-4; D gene unclear. The CDR3 is 15 residues long. Per germline, CDR1 LGHNA and CDR2 YNFKEQ. The ends were cut back, 7 bases at V and 3 bases at J, with 15 bases in the middle.

This clone was seen a single time. The chain employs TRBV5-1 and TRBJ1-1; D unresolved. In germline, CDR1 is SGHRS, CDR2 YFSETQ. There are 13 residues in the CDR3. V was trimmed by 3 bases and J by 1 base, leaving 7 bases between them. This chain's CDR3 is CASSSQENTEAFF. CDR3 DNA sequence: TGCGCCAGCAGCTCCCAGGAGAACACTGAAGCTTTCTTT.

The rearrangement joins TRBV11-2 to TRBJ2-1; tentatively, D is TRBD2 (5 bases). Germline V gives CDR1 SGHAT, CDR2 FQNNGV. V was trimmed by 4 bases and J by 0 bases, leaving 10 bases between them. The CDR3 contains 15 residues. This chain's CDR3 is CASSWATNSYNEQFF. The CDR3, as DNA: TGTGCCAGCAGCTGGGCGACTAACTCCTACAATGAGCAGTTCTTC.

This chain connects TRBV5-6 to TRBJ1-5; no definite D call. This CDR3 spans 17 amino acids. The V and J ends lost 0 bases and 0 bases respectively, with 13 bases between them. The germline V gene encodes CDR1 SGHDT and CDR2 YYEEEE. CDR3 nucleotides: TGTGCCAGCAGCTTGGGAGGACTGTACTCTAGCAATCAGCCCCAGCATTTT. This gives the protein CASSLGGLYSSNQPQHF.

The table lists this clone with a few counts. The chain joins TRBV6-5 to TRBJ2-3; the match to TRBD1 covers 8 bases. Germline CDR1 reads MNHEY; CDR2 reads SVGAGI. J lost 1 base, V lost 5 bases, and 5 bases had no gene match. The CDR3 contains 15 residues. The CDR3 nucleotides are TGTGCCAGCAGTACTGACAGGGGTGGCACAGATACGCAGTATTTT. It yields the protein CASSTDRGGTDTQYF.